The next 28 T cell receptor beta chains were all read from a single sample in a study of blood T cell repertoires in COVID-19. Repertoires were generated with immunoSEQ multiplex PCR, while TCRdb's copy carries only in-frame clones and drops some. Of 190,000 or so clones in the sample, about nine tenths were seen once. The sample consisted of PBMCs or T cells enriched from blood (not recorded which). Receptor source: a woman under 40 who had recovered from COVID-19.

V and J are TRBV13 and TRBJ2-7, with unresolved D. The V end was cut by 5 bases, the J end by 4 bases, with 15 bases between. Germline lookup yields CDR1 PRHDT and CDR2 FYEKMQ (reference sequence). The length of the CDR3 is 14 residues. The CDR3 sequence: CASSAGLSNYEQYF. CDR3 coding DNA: TGTGCCAGCAGCGCTGGGCTATCAAATTACGAGCAGTACTTC. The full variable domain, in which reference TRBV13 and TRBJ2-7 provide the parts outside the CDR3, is AAGVIQSPRHLIKEKRETATLKCYPIPRHDTVYWYQQGPGQDPQFLISFYEKMQSDKGSIPDRFSAQQFSDYHSELNMSSLELGDSALYFCASSAGLSNYEQYFGPGTRLTVT.

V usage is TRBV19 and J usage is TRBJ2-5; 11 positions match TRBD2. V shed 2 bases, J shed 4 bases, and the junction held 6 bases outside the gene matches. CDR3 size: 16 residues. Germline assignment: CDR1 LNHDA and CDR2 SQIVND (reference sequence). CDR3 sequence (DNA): TGTGCCAGTAGTATACACACTAGCGGGAGCAGAGAGACCCAGTACTTC. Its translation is CASSIHTSGSRETQYF.

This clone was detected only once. The DNA of the CDR3 is TGCGCCAGCAGCCGAGAAAGGGGCCACGAGCAGTACTTC. Protein: CASSRERGHEQYF. The rearrangement links TRBV5-1 to TRBJ2-7; the D gene is possibly TRBD1 (5 bases). The CDR3 totals 13 residues. V was trimmed by 4 bases and J by 5 bases, leaving 13 bases between them. Germline CDR1 reads SGHRS; CDR2 reads YFSETQ.

This CDR3 is CASSERNQGGYTF. CDR3 in DNA: TGTGCCAGCAGTGAAAGGAACCAGGGCGGCTACACCTTC. The J gene is TRBJ1-2, the V gene TRBV6-1, with D possibly being TRBD1 (5 bases). The germline CDR1 and CDR2 sequences are MNHNS and SASEGT. The CDR3 length is 13 residues. The V gene lost 2 bases and the J gene lost 8 bases, with 12 bases spanning the gap.

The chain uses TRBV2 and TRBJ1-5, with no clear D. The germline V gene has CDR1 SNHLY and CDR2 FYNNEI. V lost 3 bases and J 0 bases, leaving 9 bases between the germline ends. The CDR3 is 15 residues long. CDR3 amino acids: CASSEGENSNQPQHF. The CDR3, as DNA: TGTGCCAGCAGTGAGGGCGAAAATAGCAATCAGCCCCAGCATTTT.

CDR3 bases: TGCGCCAGCAGCCAAGAAAGGGACAGGCGGGATGGCTACACCTTC. Its translation is CASSQERDRRDGYTF. J is TRBJ1-2 and V is TRBV4-1; 8 bases match TRBD1. The V and J ends lost 0 bases and 6 bases, in that order; junction bases with no gene match: 6. CDR1 MGHRA and CDR2 YSYEKL come from the germline V gene. This CDR3 is built from 15 residues.

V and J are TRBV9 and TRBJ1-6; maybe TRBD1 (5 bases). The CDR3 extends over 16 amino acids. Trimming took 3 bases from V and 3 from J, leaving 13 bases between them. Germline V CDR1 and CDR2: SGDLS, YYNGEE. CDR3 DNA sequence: TGTGCCAGCAGCGCCGGACACTCCATCTATAATTCACCCCTCCACTTT. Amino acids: CASSAGHSIYNSPLHF.

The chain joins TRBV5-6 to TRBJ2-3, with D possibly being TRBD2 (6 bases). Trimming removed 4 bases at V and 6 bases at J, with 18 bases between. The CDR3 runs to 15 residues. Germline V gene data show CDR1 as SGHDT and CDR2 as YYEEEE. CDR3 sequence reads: CASSQDGGVSDTQYF. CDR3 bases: TGTGCCAGCAGCCAAGACGGAGGGGTCTCGGATACGCAGTATTTT.

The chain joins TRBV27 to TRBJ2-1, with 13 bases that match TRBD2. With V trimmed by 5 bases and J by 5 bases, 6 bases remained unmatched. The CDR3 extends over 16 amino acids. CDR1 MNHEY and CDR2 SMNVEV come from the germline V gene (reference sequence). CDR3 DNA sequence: TGTGCCAGCAGTGACGGACTAGCGGGGGTACACAATGAGCAGTTCTTC. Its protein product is CASSDGLAGVHNEQFF.

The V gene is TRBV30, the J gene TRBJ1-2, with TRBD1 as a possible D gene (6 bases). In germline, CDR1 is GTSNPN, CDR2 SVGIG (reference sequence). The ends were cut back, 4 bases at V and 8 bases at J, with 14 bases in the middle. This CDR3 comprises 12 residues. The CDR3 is CAWIQGYTGYTF. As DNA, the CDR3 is TGTGCCTGGATTCAGGGGTATACAGGCTACACCTTC.

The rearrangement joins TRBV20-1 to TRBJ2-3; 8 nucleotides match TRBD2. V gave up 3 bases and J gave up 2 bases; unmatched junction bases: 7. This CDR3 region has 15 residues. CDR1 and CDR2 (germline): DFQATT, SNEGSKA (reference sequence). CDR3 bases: TGCAGTGCTAGTCTTAGTAGCGGGGTCACAGATACGCAGTATTTT. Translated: CSASLSSGVTDTQYF.

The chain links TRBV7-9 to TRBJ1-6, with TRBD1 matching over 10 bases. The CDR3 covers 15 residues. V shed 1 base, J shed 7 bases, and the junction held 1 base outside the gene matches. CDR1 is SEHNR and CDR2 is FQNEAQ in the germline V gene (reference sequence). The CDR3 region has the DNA TGTGCCAGCAGCTTAGAGGGACAGGGGAATTCACCCCTCCACTTT. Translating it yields CASSLEGQGNSPLHF.

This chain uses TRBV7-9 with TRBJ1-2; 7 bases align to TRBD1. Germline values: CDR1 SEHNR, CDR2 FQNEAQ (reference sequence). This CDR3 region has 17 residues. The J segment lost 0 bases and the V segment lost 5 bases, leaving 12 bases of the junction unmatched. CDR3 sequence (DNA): TGTGCCAGCAGCGACATCACAAGGGGGCCGACTAACTATGGCTACACCTTC. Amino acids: CASSDITRGPTNYGYTF.

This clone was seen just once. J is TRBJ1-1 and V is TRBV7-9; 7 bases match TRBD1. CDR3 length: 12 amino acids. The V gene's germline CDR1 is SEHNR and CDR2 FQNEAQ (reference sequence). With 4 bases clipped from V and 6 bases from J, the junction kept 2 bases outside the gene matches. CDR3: CASSSGTAEAFF. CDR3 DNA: TGTGCCAGCAGCTCCGGGACAGCTGAAGCTTTCTTT.

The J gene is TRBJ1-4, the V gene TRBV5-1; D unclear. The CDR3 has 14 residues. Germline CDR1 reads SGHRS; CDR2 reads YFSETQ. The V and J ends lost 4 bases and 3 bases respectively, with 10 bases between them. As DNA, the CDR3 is TGCGCCAGCAGCCCGGCAGACTCTAATGAAAAACTGTTTTTT. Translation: CASSPADSNEKLFF.

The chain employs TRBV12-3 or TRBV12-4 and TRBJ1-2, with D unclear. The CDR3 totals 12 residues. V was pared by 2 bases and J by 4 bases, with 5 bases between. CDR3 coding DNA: TGTGCCAGCAGTTTAAGTAGCTATGGCTACACCTTC. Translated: CASSLSSYGYTF.

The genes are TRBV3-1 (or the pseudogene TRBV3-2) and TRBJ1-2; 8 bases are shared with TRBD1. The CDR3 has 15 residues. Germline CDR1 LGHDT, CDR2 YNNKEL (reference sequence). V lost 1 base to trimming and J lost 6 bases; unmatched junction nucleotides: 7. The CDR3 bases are TGTGCCAGCAGCCAAGTTAGGGACAGGATTCATGGCTACACCTTC. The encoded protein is CASSQVRDRIHGYTF.

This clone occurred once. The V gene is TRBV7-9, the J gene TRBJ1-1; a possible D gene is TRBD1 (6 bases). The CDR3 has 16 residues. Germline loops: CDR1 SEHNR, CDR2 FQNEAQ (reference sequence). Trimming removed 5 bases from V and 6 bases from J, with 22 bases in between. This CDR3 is CASSRSPQTGSPEAFF. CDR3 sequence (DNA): TGTGCCAGCAGCCGATCCCCTCAGACAGGTTCCCCTGAAGCTTTCTTT. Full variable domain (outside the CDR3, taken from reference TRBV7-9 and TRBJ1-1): DTGVSQNPRHKITKRGQNVTFRCDPISEHNRLYWYRQTLGQGPEFLTYFQNEAQLEKSRLLSDRFSAERPKGSFSTLEIQRTEQGDSAMYLCASSRSPQTGSPEAFFGQGTRLTVV.

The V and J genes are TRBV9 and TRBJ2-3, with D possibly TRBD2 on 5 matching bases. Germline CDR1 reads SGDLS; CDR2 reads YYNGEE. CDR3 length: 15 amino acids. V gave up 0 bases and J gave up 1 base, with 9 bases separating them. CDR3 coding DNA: TGTGCCAGCAGCGTAGACGGCGGGCGCACAGATACGCAGTATTTT. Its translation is CASSVDGGRTDTQYF.

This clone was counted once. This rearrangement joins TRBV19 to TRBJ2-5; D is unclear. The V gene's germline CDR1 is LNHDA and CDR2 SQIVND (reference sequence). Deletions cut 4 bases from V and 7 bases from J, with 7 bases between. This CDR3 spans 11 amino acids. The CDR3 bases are TGTGCCAGTAGTACGACGGGGACCCAGTACTTC. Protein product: CASSTTGTQYF.

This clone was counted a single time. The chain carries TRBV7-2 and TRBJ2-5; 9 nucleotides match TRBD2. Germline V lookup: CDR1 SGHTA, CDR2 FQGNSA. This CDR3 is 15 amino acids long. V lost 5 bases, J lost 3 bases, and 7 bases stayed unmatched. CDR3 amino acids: CASSTSAGGKETQYF. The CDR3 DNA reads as TGTGCCAGCAGCACGTCAGCGGGGGGAAAAGAGACCCAGTACTTC.

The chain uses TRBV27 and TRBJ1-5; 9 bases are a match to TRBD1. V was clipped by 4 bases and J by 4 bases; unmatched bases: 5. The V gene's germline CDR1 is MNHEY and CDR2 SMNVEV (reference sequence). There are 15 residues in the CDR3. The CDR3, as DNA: TGTGCCAGCAGTTCGATGACAGGGGGGAATCAGCCCCAGCATTTT. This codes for CASSSMTGGNQPQHF.

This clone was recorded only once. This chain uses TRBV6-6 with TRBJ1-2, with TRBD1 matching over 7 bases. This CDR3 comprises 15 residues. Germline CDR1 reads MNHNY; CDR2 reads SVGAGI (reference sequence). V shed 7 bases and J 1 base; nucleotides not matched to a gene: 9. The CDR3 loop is CASMRGRGVNYGYTF. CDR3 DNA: TGTGCCAGCATGAGGGGGCGCGGTGTTAACTATGGCTACACCTTC.

CDR3 region: CASSQWSRVGSNQPQHF. The CDR3 nucleotides read TGTGCCAGCAGCCAGTGGAGCAGGGTTGGTAGCAATCAGCCCCAGCATTTT. The V and J genes are TRBV7-8 and TRBJ1-5; D is perhaps TRBD1 (5 bases). The length of the CDR3 is 17 residues. Per germline, CDR1 SGHVS and CDR2 FQNEAQ. Trimming pared 5 bases from V and 0 bases from J, leaving 17 bases between.

CDR3 DNA: TGTGCCAGCAGCTTAGGGGCAGACAGGCCCAATCAGCCCCAGCATTTT. Amino acids: CASSLGADRPNQPQHF. The chain carries TRBV7-2 and TRBJ1-5, with D possibly matching TRBD1 (6 bases). V was clipped by 1 base and J by 3 bases, with 13 bases between them. The V gene's germline CDR1 is SGHTA and CDR2 FQGNSA. The CDR3 length is 16 residues.

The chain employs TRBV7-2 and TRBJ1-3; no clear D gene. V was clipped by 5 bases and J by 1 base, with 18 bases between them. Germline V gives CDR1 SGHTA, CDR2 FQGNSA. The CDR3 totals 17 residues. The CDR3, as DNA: TGTGCCAGCAGCCCACGGGGAGGGAAACTTTCTGGAAACACCATATATTTT. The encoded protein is CASSPRGGKLSGNTIYF.

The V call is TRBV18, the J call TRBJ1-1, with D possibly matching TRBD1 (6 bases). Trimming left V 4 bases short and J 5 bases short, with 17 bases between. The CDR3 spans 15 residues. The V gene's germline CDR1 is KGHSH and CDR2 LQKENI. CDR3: CASSLPPTGFTEAFF. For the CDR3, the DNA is TGTGCCAGCTCACTACCCCCAACAGGGTTTACTGAAGCTTTCTTT.

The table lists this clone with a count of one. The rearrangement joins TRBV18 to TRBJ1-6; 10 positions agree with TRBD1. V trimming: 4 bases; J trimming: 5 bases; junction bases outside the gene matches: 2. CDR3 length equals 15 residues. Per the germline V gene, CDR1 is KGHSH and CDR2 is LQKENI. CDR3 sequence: CASSRGQGDNSPLHF. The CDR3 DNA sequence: TGTGCCAGCTCACGAGGACAGGGGGATAATTCACCCCTCCACTTT.